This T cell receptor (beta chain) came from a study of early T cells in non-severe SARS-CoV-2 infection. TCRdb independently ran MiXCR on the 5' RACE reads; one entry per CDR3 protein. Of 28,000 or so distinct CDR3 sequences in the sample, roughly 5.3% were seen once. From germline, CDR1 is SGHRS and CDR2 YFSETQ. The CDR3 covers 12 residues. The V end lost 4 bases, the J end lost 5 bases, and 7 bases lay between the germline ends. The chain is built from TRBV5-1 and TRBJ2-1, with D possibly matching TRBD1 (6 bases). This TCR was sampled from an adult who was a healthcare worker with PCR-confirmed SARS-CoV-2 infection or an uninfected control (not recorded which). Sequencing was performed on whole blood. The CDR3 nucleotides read TGCGCCAGCAGCCGGACAGACAATGAGCAGTTCTTC. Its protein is CASSRTDNEQFF.